These T cell receptor beta chains were read from a single sample in a study of CD8+CD57+ T cells in acquired aplastic anemia. Each CDR3 protein is one row after TCRdb ran MiXCR on the reads. The table lists 200,000 to 250,000 distinct CDR3 sequences, roughly 55% of them singletons. Sample: sorted CD4+, CD8+, or CD8+CD57+ T cells (not recorded which) from PBMCs. These receptors originate from a human donor in good health. The CDR3 runs from the conserved cysteine through the conserved F or W.

V	J	length	CDR3
TRBV7-8	TRBJ1-5	15	CASSLEPGINQPQHF
TRBV19	TRBJ1-6	15	CASSIAQGAGSPLHF
TRBV20-1	TRBJ2-7	15	CSAMTEKRSPSGQYF
TRBV2	TRBJ1-5	14	CASKVGTSGGPQHF
TRBV7-3	TRBJ2-7	15	CASSQIDGGAYEQYF
TRBV11-1	TRBJ1-1	13	CASSFGRTPEAFF
TRBV2	TRBJ1-5	17	CASSDGQPLGSNQPQHF
TRBV5-6	TRBJ2-7	14	CASSLGQGDYEQYF
TRBV24-1	TRBJ2-5	17	CATSSPILGRLQETQYF
TRBV28	TRBJ1-3	15	CASSLRQGAGNTIYF
TRBV25-1	TRBJ2-7	13	CASSDGNLYEQYF
TRBV10-1	TRBJ2-1	14	CASSEERGYNEQFF
TRBV5-4	TRBJ2-1	15	CASSLRDSSYNEQFF
TRBV4-3	TRBJ2-5	13	CASSQNRGTTQYF
TRBV5-8	TRBJ2-2	15	CASSLGRENTGELFF
TRBV19	TRBJ2-1	15	CASSDGQDDYNEQFF
TRBV6-5	TRBJ1-1	12	CASSLGQNEAFF
TRBV5-1	TRBJ2-2	12	CASSLNTGELFF
TRBV15	TRBJ2-3	15	CATSRLAGALDTQYF
TRBV7-8	TRBJ1-5	17	CASSPEGGQYSNQPQHF
TRBV6-5	TRBJ2-1	14	CASSYGSSYNEQFF
TRBV7-8	TRBJ2-7	11	CASSSGQKQYF
TRBV19	TRBJ2-1	14	CASSVTGEINEQFF